This TCR beta chain emerged from a study of pediatric ulcerative colitis. Method: immunoSEQ multiplex PCR; TCRdb's copy keeps in-frame clones and lacks some. The sample yields some 50,000 clones, around 79% seen once. Rectal tissue came from one to two pinch biopsies taken at colonoscopy. Study findings and constraints: Total lymphocyte DNA, not sorted subsets, was the template. In rectum, acute severe colitis had expanded clones and less diversity. Compared with controls, ulcerative colitis showed greater blood-rectum clone sharing. Two patients' blood samples yielded substantially fewer templates.

The CDR3 covers 16 residues. Germline V gene data show CDR1 as SGHVS and CDR2 as FQNEAQ. Between the trimmed V and J ends, which lost 1 base and 3 bases, there was a span of 13 bases. As to this clone: Antigen: not known.

This receptor was identified in a girl aged 5-17 years with moderate ulcerative colitis. This chain links TRBV7-8 with TRBJ1-5; no reliable D call. Sequencing was performed on gut tissue. The CDR3 spells CASSLGGGYYNQPQHF. The CDR3 DNA follows: TGTGCCAGCAGCTTAGGCGGTGGGTATTACAATCAGCCCCAGCATTTT.